The rows below give T cell receptor beta chains drawn from one sample of a study of cytomegalovirus exposure and HLA in healthy donors. The assay was immunoSEQ multiplex PCR, and TCRdb's table has in-frame clones only and misses some. The table shows 110,000 to 150,000 clones, with roughly 76% occurring only once. Sequenced input: PBMCs. These receptors were collected from a female donor in good health and CMV-seronegative. The CDR3 runs from the conserved cysteine through the conserved F or W. Each record gives: CDR3 DNA, CDR3 protein, J gene, D gene, V gene, clone size. A D gene is named only where the DNA matches it firmly. Expanded clones are given a class, and other clones once, few, many or no size at all.

CDR3 DNA: TGTGCCAGCAGCACCCGACAGGGGGCCAATGCGCAGTACTTC; CDR3 protein: CASSTRQGANAQYF; J gene: TRBJ2-7; D gene: TRBD1; V gene: TRBV7-9; clone size: .
CDR3 DNA: TGTGCCAGCTCTACAGGGACGGTTCAGCCCCAGCATTTT; CDR3 protein: CASSTGTVQPQHF; J gene: TRBJ1-5; D gene: .; V gene: TRBV18; clone size: .
CDR3 DNA: TGTGCCAGCAGTGAAATGGGACAGGGATTTTCCTACGAGCAGTACTTC; CDR3 protein: CASSEMGQGFSYEQYF; J gene: TRBJ2-7; D gene: TRBD1; V gene: TRBV2; clone size: few
CDR3 DNA: TGTGCCAGCAGGGGCATAACCGGGGAGCTGTTTTTT; CDR3 protein: CASRGITGELFF; J gene: TRBJ2-2; D gene: .; V gene: TRBV6-4; clone size: medium-sized
CDR3 DNA: TGTGCCAGCAGTGATAGTACTAGCGGGGGGTACCTAACCTACAATGAGCAGTTCTTC; CDR3 protein: CASSDSTSGGYLTYNEQFF; J gene: TRBJ2-1; D gene: TRBD2; V gene: TRBV2; clone size: .
CDR3 DNA: TGTGCCAGCAGCTTCGGGACAGGGGGCTCAAAAGCTTTCTTT; CDR3 protein: CASSFGTGGSKAFF; J gene: TRBJ1-1; D gene: TRBD1; V gene: TRBV5-6; clone size: .
CDR3 DNA: TGTGCCAGCTCACCAACAGGACAGGGCTCCTACGAGCAGTACTTC; CDR3 protein: CASSPTGQGSYEQYF; J gene: TRBJ2-7; D gene: TRBD1; V gene: TRBV18; clone size: .
CDR3 DNA: TGTGCCAGCAGTGAAGTTCTAGCGGGGATCTACGAGCAGTACTTC; CDR3 protein: CASSEVLAGIYEQYF; J gene: TRBJ2-7; D gene: TRBD2; V gene: TRBV2; clone size: .
CDR3 DNA: TGTGCCAGCAGCTTATCCGGTGGGCCGGACTACGAGCAGTACTTC; CDR3 protein: CASSLSGGPDYEQYF; J gene: TRBJ2-7; D gene: .; V gene: TRBV7-8; clone size: .
CDR3 DNA: TGTGCCAGCAGTTACCCCTTCATTCTAATCCAGCCCCAGCATTTT; CDR3 protein: CASSYPFILIQPQHF; J gene: TRBJ1-5; D gene: .; V gene: TRBV6-5; clone size: few
CDR3 DNA: TGTGCCAGCTCACTCGACTTCGGGACAGAATACAATGAGCAGTTCTTC; CDR3 protein: CASSLDFGTEYNEQFF; J gene: TRBJ2-1; D gene: TRBD1; V gene: TRBV18; clone size: .